Detailed here is one TCR beta chain. This sample is part of a study of blood T cell repertoires in COVID-19. Only in-frame clones appear in the TCRdb table, and some are missing; sequencing was by immunoSEQ multiplex PCR. The table includes around 100,000 clones, more than 75% detected once. The CDR3 loop spans 16 amino acids. From germline, CDR1 is KGHSH and CDR2 LQKENI. The ends lost 2 bases at V and 2 bases at J; junction bases unmatched: 2. Sequencing was carried out using peripheral blood. The genes are TRBV18 and TRBJ2-1, with 11 bases identical to TRBD2. The clonotype was recovered from a man aged 40-55 years with acute or convalescent COVID-19. The CDR3, as DNA: TGTGCCAGCTCACCAACTAGCGGGAGAACCTACAATGAGCAGTTCTTC. This sequence encodes CASSPTSGRTYNEQFF.